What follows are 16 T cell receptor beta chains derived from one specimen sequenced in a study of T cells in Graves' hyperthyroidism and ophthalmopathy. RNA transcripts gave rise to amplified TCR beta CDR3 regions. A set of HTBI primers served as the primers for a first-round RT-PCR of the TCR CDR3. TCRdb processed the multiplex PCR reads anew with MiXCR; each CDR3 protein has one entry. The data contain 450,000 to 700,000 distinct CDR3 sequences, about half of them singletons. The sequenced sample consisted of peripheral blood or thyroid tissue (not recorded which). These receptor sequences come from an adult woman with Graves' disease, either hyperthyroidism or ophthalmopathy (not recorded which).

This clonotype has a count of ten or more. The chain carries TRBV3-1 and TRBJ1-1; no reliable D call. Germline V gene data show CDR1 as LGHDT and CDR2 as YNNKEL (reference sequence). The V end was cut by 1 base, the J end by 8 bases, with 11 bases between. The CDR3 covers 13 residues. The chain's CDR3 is CASSQVGGGEAFF. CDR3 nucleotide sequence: TGTGCCAGCAGCCAAGTGGGAGGAGGGGAAGCTTTCTTT.

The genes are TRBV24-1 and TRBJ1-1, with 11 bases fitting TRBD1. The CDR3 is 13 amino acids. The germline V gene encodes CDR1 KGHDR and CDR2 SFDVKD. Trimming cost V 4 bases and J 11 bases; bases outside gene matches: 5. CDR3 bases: TGTGCCACCAGTGACAGGACAGGGGGCTCGGCTTTCTTT. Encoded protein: CATSDRTGGSAFF.

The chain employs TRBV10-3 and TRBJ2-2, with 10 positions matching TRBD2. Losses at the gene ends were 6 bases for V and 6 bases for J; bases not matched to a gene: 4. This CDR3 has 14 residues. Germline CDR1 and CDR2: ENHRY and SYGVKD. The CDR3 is CAIRGTSEAGELFF. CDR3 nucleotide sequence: TGTGCCATCAGAGGGACTAGCGAAGCCGGGGAGCTGTTTTTT.

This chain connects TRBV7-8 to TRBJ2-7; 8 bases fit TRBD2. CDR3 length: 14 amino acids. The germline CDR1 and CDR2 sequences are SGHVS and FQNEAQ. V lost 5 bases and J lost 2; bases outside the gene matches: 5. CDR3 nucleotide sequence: TGTGCCAGCAGCACGAGCGGGAGTGCCTACGAGCAGTACTTC. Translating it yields CASSTSGSAYEQYF.

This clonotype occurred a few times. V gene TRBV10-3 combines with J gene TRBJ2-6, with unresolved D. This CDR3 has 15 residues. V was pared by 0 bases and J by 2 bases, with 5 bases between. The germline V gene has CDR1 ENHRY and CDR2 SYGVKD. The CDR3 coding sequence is TGTGCCATCAGTGAGTCCCCTCCTGGGGCCAACGTCCTGACTTTC. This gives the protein CAISESPPGANVLTF.

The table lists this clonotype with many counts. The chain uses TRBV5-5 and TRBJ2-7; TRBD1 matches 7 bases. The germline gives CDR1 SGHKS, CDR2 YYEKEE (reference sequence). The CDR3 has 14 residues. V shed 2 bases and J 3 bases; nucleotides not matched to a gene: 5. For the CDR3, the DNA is TGTGCCAGCAGCTTCGTACAGGGGAGCTACGAGCAGTACTTC. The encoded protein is CASSFVQGSYEQYF. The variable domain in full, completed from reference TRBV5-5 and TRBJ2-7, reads DAGVTQSPTHLIKTRGQQVTLRCSPISGHKSVSWYQQVLGQGPQFIFQYYEKEERGRGNFPDRFSARQFPNYSSELNVNALLLGDSALYLCASSFVQGSYEQYFGPGTRLTVT.

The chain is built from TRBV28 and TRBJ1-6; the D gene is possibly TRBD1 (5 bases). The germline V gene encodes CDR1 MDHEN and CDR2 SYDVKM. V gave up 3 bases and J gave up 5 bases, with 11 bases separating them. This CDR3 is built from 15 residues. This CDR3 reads CASSLSGRNNSPLHF. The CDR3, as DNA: TGTGCCAGCAGTTTGTCGGGACGGAATAATTCACCCCTCCACTTT.

The CDR3 sequence is CAISERQREAEQPQHF. The CDR3 nucleotides read TGTGCCATCAGTGAACGGCAGAGGGAGGCCGAGCAGCCCCAGCATTTT. The chain recombines TRBV10-3 with TRBJ1-5; D gene unclear. The CDR3 is 16 residues long. Germline V gene sequence: CDR1 ENHRY, CDR2 SYGVKD. Trimming removed 3 bases from V and 7 bases from J, with 19 bases in between.

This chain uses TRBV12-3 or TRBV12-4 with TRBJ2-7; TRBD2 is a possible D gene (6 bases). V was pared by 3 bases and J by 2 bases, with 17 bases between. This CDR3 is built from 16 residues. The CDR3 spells CASSLPPVPGAYEQYF. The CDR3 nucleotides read TGTGCCAGCAGTTTGCCCCCGGTACCGGGGGCCTACGAGCAGTACTTC.

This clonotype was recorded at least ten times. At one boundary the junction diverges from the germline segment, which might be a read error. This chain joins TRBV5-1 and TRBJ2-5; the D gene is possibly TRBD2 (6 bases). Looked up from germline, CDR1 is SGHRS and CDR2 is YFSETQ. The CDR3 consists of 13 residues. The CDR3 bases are TGTGCCAGCAGCTTGGGGAGCGGGGAGACCCAGTACTTC. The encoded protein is CASSLGSGETQYF.

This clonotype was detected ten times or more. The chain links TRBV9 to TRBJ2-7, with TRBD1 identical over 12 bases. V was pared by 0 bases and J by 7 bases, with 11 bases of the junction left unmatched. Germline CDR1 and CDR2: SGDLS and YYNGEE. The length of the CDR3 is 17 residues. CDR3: CASSVGGGGTGGMEQYF. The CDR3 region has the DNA TGTGCCAGCAGCGTAGGGGGAGGCGGGACAGGGGGCATGGAGCAGTACTTC.

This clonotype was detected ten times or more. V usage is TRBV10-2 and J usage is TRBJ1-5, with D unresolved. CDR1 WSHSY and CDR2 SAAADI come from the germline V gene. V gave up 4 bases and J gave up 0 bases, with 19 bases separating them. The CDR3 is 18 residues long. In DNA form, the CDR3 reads TGCGCCAGCAGTGGGAAAAAGTGGGCCAGCTATAGCAATCAGCCCCAGCATTTT. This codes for CASSGKKWASYSNQPQHF.

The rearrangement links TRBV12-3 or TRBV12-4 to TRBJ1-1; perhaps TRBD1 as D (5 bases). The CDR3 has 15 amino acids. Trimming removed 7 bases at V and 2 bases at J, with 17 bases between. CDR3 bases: TGTGCCAGCACCACAAGACAGATAATCAACACTGAAGCTTTCTTT. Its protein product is CASTTRQIINTEAFF.

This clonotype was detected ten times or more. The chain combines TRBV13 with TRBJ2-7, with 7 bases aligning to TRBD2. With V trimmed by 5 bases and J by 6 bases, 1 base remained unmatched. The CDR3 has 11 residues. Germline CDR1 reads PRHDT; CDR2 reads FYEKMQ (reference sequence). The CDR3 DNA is TGTGCCAGCAGCCGCGGGGGCGAGCAGTACTTC. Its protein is CASSRGGEQYF.

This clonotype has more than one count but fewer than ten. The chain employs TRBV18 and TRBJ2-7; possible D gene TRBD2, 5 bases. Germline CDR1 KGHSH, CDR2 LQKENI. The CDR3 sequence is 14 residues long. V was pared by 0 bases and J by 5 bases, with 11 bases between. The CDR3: CASSPPGEIHEQYF. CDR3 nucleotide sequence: TGTGCCAGCTCACCACCGGGAGAGATCCACGAGCAGTACTTC. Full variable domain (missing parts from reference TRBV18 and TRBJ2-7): NAGVMQNPRHLVRRRGQEARLRCSPMKGHSHVYWYRQLPEEGLKFMVYLQKENIIDESGMPKERFSAEFPKEGPSILRIQQVVRGDSAAYFCASSPPGEIHEQYFGPGTRLTVT.

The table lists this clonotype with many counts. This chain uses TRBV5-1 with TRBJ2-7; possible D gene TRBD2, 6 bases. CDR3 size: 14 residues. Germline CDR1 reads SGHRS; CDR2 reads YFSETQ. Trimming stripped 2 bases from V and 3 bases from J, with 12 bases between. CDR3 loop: CASSFRDFFYEQYF. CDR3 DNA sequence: TGCGCCAGCAGCTTCCGGGACTTCTTCTACGAGCAGTACTTC.